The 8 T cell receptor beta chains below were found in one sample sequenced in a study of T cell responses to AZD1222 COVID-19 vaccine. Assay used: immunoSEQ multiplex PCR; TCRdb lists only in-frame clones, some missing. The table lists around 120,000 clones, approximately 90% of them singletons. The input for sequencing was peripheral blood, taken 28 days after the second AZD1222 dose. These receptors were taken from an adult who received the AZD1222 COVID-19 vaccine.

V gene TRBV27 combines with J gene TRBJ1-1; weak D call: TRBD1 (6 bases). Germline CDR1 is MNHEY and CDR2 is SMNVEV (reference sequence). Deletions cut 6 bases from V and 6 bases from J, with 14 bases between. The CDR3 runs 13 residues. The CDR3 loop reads CASSLNREAEAFF. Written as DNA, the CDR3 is TGTGCCAGCAGCCTAAACAGGGAGGCTGAAGCTTTCTTT.

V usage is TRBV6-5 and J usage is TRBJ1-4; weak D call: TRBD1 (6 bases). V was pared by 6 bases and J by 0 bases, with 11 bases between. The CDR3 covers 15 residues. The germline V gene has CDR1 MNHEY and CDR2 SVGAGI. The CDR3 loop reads CASREGGATNEKLFF. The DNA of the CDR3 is TGTGCCAGCAGGGAGGGGGGCGCAACTAATGAAAAACTGTTTTTT.

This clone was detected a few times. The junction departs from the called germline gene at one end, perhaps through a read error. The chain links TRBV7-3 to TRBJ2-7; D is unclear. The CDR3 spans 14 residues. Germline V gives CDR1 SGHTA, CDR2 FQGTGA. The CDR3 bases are TGTGCCAGCAACTTAGATGCCCGATCCTACGAGCAGTACTTC. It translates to CASNLDARSYEQYF.

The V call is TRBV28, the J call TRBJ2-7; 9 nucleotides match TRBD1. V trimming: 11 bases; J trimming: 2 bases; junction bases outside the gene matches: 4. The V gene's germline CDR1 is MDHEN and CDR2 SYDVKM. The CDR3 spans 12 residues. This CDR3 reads CAVQGAPYEQYF. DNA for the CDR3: TGTGCCGTACAGGGGGCTCCCTACGAGCAGTACTTC.

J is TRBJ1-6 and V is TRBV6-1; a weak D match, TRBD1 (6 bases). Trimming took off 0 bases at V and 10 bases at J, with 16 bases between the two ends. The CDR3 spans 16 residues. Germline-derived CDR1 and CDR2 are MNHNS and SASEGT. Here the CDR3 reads CASSEAGGAFDSPLHF. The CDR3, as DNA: TGTGCCAGCAGTGAAGCCGGGGGGGCCTTTGACTCACCCCTCCACTTT.

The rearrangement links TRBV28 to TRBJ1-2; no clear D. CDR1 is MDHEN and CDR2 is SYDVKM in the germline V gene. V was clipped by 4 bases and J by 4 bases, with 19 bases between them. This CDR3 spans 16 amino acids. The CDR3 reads CASSWARTWASYGYTF. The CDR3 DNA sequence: TGTGCCAGCAGTTGGGCCCGAACTTGGGCAAGCTATGGCTACACCTTC.

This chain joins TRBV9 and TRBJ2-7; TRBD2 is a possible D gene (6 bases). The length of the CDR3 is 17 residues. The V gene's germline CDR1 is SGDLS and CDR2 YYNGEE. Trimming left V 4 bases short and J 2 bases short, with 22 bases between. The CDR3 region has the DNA TGTGCCAGCAGCCCGTGGTCCGGGACTTCGTTTACCTACGAGCAGTACTTC. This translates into CASSPWSGTSFTYEQYF.

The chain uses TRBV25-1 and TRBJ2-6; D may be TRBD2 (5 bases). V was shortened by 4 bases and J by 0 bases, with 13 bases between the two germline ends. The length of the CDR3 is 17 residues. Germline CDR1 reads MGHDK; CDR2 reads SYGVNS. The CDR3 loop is CASSAAPGSSGANVLTF. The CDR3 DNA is TGTGCCAGCAGTGCCGCCCCGGGGAGCTCTGGGGCCAACGTCCTGACTTTC.